The present TCR beta chain was sequenced within a study of spatial heterogeneity in lung cancer. With 5 bases removed from V and 1 base from J, the gap between germline ends came to 11 bases. Germline V lookup: CDR1 LNHDA, CDR2 SQIVND (reference sequence). This CDR3 spans 14 amino acids. This sample's time point: blood at routine non-recurrence follow-up after resection. Whole RNA, isolated from tumor, nontumor lung or frozen PBMC, was sequenced without prior sorting. All TCR cDNA molecules were individually tagged with a unique molecular identifier. One entry per CDR3 protein, called by TCRdb with MiXCR from the 5' RACE reads. The table shows 40,000 to 45,000 distinct CDR3 sequences, with 20% to 25% occurring only once.

The specimen comprised PBMCs, sampled at follow-up. The chain couples TRBV19 to TRBJ2-5, with D maybe TRBD1 (6 bases). The source of this sequence is a female donor with early-stage non-small cell lung cancer. The CDR3 is CASSSVDSQETQYF. In DNA form, the CDR3 reads TGTGCCAGTAGTTCGGTGGACAGCCAAGAGACCCAGTACTTC.